These T cell receptor beta chains were read from a single sample in a study of T cells in localized non-small cell lung cancer. This table comes from immunoSEQ multiplex PCR, and its TCRdb copy is limited to in-frame clones, with some not included. The table shows 90,000 to 100,000 clones, with roughly 93% occurring only once. Sequencing was performed on PBMCs, taken before any cancer treatment. The receptors come from a woman aged 35 to 75 with stage II squamous cell lung carcinoma. CDR3s include the opening cysteine and the closing phenylalanine or tryptophan. D genes are given only for firm matches. Size values are once, few and many counts, or a class for expanded clones, and some rows have none.

v_call	j_call	clone_size	d_call	cdr3_nt	cdr3_aa
TRBV19	TRBJ2-7	.	.	TGTGCCAGTAGTACCCTCTTCCAAAGCTCCTACGAGCAGTACTTC	CASSTLFQSSYEQYF
TRBV10-3	TRBJ2-5	.	TRBD2	TGTGCCATCAGGGGGACTAGCGGGGAGGATGAGACCCAGTACTTC	CAIRGTSGEDETQYF
TRBV5-6	TRBJ2-1	.	TRBD2	TGTGCCAGCAGCTTTGAGACTAGCGGGAGGTCCCACAATGAGCAGTTCTTC	CASSFETSGRSHNEQFF
TRBV5-6	TRBJ1-5	.	.	TGTGCCAGCAGCTTCGGGACGGGCAGAAGTCAGCCCCAGCATTTT	CASSFGTGRSQPQHF
TRBV5-4	TRBJ2-7	.	.	TGTGCCAGCAGCTTGGGGACTATCAGCTACGAGCAGTACTTC	CASSLGTISYEQYF
TRBV27	TRBJ1-1	.	TRBD1	TGTGCCAGCAGTTTATCGGCAGGGGGGAACACTGAAGCTTTCTTT	CASSLSAGGNTEAFF
TRBV7-2	TRBJ2-3	once	TRBD2	TGTGCCAGCAGCTGGGGGGGTAGCTCTACGCAGTATTTT	CASSWGGSSTQYF
TRBV30	TRBJ1-2	.	.	TGTGCCTGGAGTGTACCGGCCGACTATGGCTACACCTTC	CAWSVPADYGYTF
TRBV6-6	TRBJ2-7	.	.	TGTGCCAGCAGTTTCCTCCCCCAGGGGAGTCAAAACGAGCAGTACTTC	CASSFLPQGSQNEQYF
TRBV2	TRBJ1-2	.	.	TGTGCCAGCAGCCCACTCCTTGATGGCTACACCTTC	CASSPLLDGYTF
TRBV11-2	TRBJ1-6	.	.	TGTGCCAGCAGCATTACCGACATTAGCTCACCCCTCCACTTT	CASSITDISSPLHF
TRBV15	TRBJ2-1	.	.	TGTGCCACCAGCCAATCGCCAGATCACGAGCAGTTCTTC	CATSQSPDHEQFF
TRBV6-5	TRBJ2-7	few	.	TGTGCCACTTCGACCGGGACACCTCCTTCCTACGAGCAGTACTTC	CATSTGTPPSYEQYF
TRBV5-1	TRBJ2-1	.	TRBD2	TGCGCCAGCAGCCGAGGACTAGCGGGGGCAGACAATGAGCAGTTCTTC	CASSRGLAGADNEQFF
TRBV5-1	TRBJ2-1	.	.	TGCGCCAGCAGCTTGGGGGCTCGGGTGGACTCCTACAATGAGCAGTTCTTC	CASSLGARVDSYNEQFF
TRBV6-6	TRBJ2-7	.	.	TGTGCCAGCAGTTCCGACAGACCCTACGAGCAGTACTTC	CASSSDRPYEQYF
TRBV4-1	TRBJ1-5	.	.	TGCGCCAGCAGCCAAGTCACCGGGACAAAAAATCAGCCCCAGCATTTT	CASSQVTGTKNQPQHF
TRBV6-5	TRBJ2-7	.	.	TGTGCCAGCAGACAGGGTCCCTACGAGCAGTACTTC	CASRQGPYEQYF
TRBV19	TRBJ2-2	.	.	TGTGCCAGTAGTCCTCGACACGCGAACACCGGGGAGCTGTTTTTT	CASSPRHANTGELFF
TRBV28	TRBJ2-3	.	.	TGTGCCAGCAGCCTACCGGGCCTAAGGTCAGATACGCAGTATTTT	CASSLPGLRSDTQYF
TRBV29-1	TRBJ2-7	.	.	TGCAGCGCCCGGGACGGGCCCTACGAGCAGTACTTC	CSARDGPYEQYF
TRBV6-5	TRBJ2-2	.	.	TGTGCCAGCCGGGACGTCGACACCGGGGAGCTGTTTTTT	CASRDVDTGELFF
TRBV7-6	TRBJ2-7	.	.	TGTGCCAGCAGCTTAGCGGCAGCCTACGAGCAGTACTTC	CASSLAAAYEQYF
TRBV6-5	TRBJ1-2	.	TRBD1	TGTGCCAGCTCTCAGTACAGGGGCCCCAACTATGGCTACACCTTC	CASSQYRGPNYGYTF
TRBV2	TRBJ2-3	.	TRBD2	TGTGCCAGCAGCCTAGCGGGAGTTGGGGCAGATACGCAGTATTTT	CASSLAGVGADTQYF
TRBV15	TRBJ1-1	.	.	TGTGCCACCAGCAGAGATGGGCGGGTTTCGGCTGAAGCTTTCTTT	CATSRDGRVSAEAFF
TRBV20-1	TRBJ1-6	.	.	TGCAGTGCTACGGCTAATTCACCCCTCCACTTT	CSATANSPLHF
TRBV5-1	TRBJ1-1	.	.	TGCGCCAGCAGCTTGGAGGGAATGAACACTGAAGCTTTCTTT	CASSLEGMNTEAFF
TRBV4-1	TRBJ2-7	.	.	TGCGCCAGCAGCCAACCCACGGGACGGGCCTACGAGCAGTACTTC	CASSQPTGRAYEQYF
TRBV6-5	TRBJ1-1	.	.	TGTGCCAGCAGTTCCCCAAGGGGGGCAGGGACTGAAGCTTTCTTT	CASSSPRGAGTEAFF
TRBV27	TRBJ1-5	.	.	TGTGCCAGCAGTTCACGACAGTTCAATCAGCCCCAGCATTTT	CASSSRQFNQPQHF
TRBV30	TRBJ2-5	.	TRBD2	TGTGCCTGGAGCTTGACTAGCGGGCCAATCCGGGCCCAGTACTTC	CAWSLTSGPIRAQYF
TRBV28	TRBJ2-3	once	TRBD2	TGTGCCAGCAGCCTACTAGCGGGGGGTAAGGATACGCAGTATTTT	CASSLLAGGKDTQYF
TRBV7-2	TRBJ2-5	.	.	TGTGCCAGCAGCTCGAGGGGGGAGCGGCAAGAGACCCAGTACTTC	CASSSRGERQETQYF
TRBV10-3	TRBJ1-2	.	.	TGTGCCATCAGTGAGTCTGCGGACTATGGCTACACCTTC	CAISESADYGYTF
TRBV27	TRBJ1-4	.	.	TGTGCCAGCAGCCCCCGTGGGTTGGGTTTCTTTACTAATGAAAAACTGTTTTTT	CASSPRGLGFFTNEKLFF
TRBV7-6	TRBJ2-1	.	TRBD2	TGTGCCAGCAGCTTCGGACTAGCGGGAGATAGCAATGAGCAGTTCTTC	CASSFGLAGDSNEQFF
TRBV10-1	TRBJ2-2	.	.	TGCGCCAGCAGTGAAAACTTACGGAGAGGCACCGGGGAGCTGTTTTTT	CASSENLRRGTGELFF
TRBV5-1	TRBJ2-7	once	.	TGCGCCAGCAGCGCTCGTCTGGACGAGCAGTACTTC	CASSARLDEQYF
TRBV7-9	TRBJ2-7	.	.	TGTGCCAGCAGCTTTGGGGCCTCTAGCTCCTACGAGCAGTACTTC	CASSFGASSSYEQYF
TRBV5-4	TRBJ2-1	.	TRBD2	TGTGCCAGCGGGGGGGATTTCAATGAGCAGTTCTTC	CASGGDFNEQFF
TRBV19	TRBJ1-5	.	TRBD1	TGTGCCGCCCAAACAGGGGTTCAGCCCCAGCATTTT	CAAQTGVQPQHF
TRBV5-4	TRBJ2-7	.	.	TGTGCCAGCAGCCAGTCCGCAGGGGTCACCTACGAGCAGTACTTC	CASSQSAGVTYEQYF
TRBV27	TRBJ2-3	once	.	TGTGCCAGCAGTTTAATGGGAGACACGCAGTATTTT	CASSLMGDTQYF
TRBV14	TRBJ1-1	.	.	TGTGCCAGCAGCCAAGATCTCCCGACCCTCGGAGGGACTGAAGCTTTCTTT	CASSQDLPTLGGTEAFF
TRBV5-1	TRBJ1-1	.	.	TGCGCCAGCAGCTTGGATCCGGGAATGAACACTGAAGCTTTCTTT	CASSLDPGMNTEAFF
TRBV27	TRBJ2-7	.	TRBD2	TGTGCCAGCAGTTTTTCGGGGGGGTCCTACGAGCAGTACTTC	CASSFSGGSYEQYF
TRBV4-1	TRBJ1-5	.	.	TGCGCCAGCAGCCAAGAGGCCGGTCAGCCCCAGCATTTT	CASSQEAGQPQHF
TRBV6-1	TRBJ1-1	.	.	TGTGCCAGCAGGGGGAACACTGAAGCTTTCTTT	CASRGNTEAFF
TRBV6-5	TRBJ1-5	.	.	TGTGCCAGCAAGTCGGCAGGGGTGAGCAATCAGCCCCAGCATTTT	CASKSAGVSNQPQHF
TRBV6-1	TRBJ1-2	few	TRBD1	TGTGCCAGCAGTGAAGGGCAGGGGGCTCTCTATGGCTACACCTTC	CASSEGQGALYGYTF
TRBV2	TRBJ2-5	.	TRBD2	TGTGCCAGCACCAGGGAGGGAGAGACCCAGTACTTC	CASTREGETQYF